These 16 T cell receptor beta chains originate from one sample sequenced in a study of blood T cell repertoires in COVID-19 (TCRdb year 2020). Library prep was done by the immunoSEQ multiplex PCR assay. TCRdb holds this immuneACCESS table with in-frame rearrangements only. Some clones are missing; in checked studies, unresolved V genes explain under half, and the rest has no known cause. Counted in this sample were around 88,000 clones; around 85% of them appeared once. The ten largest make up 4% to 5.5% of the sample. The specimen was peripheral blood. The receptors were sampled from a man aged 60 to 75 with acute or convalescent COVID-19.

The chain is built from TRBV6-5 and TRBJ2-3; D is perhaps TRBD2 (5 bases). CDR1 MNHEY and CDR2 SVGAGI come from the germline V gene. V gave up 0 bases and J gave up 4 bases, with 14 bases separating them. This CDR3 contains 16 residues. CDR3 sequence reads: CASSYSRDPYADTQYF. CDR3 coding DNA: TGTGCCAGCAGTTACTCCCGGGATCCATACGCAGATACGCAGTATTTT.

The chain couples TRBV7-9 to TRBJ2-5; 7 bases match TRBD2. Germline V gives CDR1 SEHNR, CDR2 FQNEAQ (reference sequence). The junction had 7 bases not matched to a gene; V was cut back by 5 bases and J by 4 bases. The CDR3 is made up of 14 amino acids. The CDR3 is CASSVGREGETQYF. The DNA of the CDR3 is TGTGCCAGCAGCGTCGGCAGGGAGGGAGAGACCCAGTACTTC.

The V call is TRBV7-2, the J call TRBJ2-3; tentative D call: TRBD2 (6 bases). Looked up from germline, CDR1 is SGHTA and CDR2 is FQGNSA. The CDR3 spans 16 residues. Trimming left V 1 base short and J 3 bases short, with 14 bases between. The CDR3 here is CASSLGLAASTDTQYF. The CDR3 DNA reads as TGTGCCAGCAGCTTAGGGTTAGCGGCTAGTACAGATACGCAGTATTTT.

The CDR3 region has the DNA TGTGCCAGCAGCGTTTTTTCAGGGGTGGACACTGAAGCTTTCTTT. This encodes CASSVFSGVDTEAFF. The rearrangement uses TRBV6-5 and TRBJ1-1, with a tentative D call TRBD1 (6 bases). The CDR3 extends over 15 amino acids. The germline V gene encodes CDR1 MNHEY and CDR2 SVGAGI. V was trimmed by 6 bases and J by 3 bases, leaving 17 bases between them.

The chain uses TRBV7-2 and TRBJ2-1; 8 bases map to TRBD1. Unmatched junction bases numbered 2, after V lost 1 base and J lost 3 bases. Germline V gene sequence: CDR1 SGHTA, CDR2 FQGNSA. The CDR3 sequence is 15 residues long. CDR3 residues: CASSLVTGGYNEQFF. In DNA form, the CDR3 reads TGTGCCAGCAGCTTAGTAACAGGGGGCTACAATGAGCAGTTCTTC.

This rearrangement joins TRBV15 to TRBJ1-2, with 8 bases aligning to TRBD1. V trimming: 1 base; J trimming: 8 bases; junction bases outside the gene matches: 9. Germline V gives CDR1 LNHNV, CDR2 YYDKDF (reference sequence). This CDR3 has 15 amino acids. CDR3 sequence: CATSRAETGVGGYTF. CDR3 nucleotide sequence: TGTGCCACCAGCAGAGCCGAGACAGGGGTGGGGGGCTACACCTTC.

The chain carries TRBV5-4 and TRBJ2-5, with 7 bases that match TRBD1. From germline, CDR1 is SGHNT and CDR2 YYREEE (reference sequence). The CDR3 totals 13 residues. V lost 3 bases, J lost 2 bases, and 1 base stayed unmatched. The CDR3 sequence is CASSSDRQETQYF. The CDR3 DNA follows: TGTGCCAGCAGCTCGGACAGGCAAGAGACCCAGTACTTC.

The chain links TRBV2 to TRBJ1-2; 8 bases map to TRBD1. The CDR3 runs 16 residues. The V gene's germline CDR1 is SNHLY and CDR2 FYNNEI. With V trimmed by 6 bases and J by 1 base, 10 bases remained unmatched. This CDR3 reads CASSEGQVDYNYGYTF. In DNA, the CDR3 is TGTGCCAGCAGCGAGGGACAGGTAGATTATAACTATGGCTACACCTTC. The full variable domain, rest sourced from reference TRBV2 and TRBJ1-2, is EPEVTQTPSHQVTQMGQEVILRCVPISNHLYFYWYRQILGQKVEFLVSFYNNEISEKSEIFDDQFSVERPDGSNFTLKIRSTKLEDSAMYFCASSEGQVDYNYGYTFGSGTRLTVV.

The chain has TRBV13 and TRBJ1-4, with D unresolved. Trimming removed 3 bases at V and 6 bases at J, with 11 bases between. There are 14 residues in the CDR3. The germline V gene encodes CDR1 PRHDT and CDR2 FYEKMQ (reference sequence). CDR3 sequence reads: CASSFGEDYEKLFF. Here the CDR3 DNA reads TGTGCCAGCAGCTTCGGCGAGGACTATGAAAAACTGTTTTTT.

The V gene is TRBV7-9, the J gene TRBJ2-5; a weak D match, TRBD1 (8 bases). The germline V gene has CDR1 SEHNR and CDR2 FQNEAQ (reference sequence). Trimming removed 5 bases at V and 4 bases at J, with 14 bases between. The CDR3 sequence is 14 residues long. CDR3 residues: CASSRTGRAETQYF. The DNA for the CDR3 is TGTGCCAGCAGCCGGACAGGGAGGGCAGAGACCCAGTACTTC.

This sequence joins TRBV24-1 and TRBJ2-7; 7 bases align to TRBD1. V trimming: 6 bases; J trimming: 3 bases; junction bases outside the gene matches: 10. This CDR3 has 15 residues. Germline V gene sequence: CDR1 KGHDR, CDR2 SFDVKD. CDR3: CATSSGVAGGYEQYF. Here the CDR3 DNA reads TGTGCCACCAGTAGTGGAGTGGCAGGGGGCTACGAGCAGTACTTC.

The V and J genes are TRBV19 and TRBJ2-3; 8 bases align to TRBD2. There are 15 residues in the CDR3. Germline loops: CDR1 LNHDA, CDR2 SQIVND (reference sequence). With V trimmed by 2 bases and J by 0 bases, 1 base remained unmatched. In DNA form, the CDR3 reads TGTGCCAGTAGTATATCGGGGGGGAGCACAGATACGCAGTATTTT. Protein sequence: CASSISGGSTDTQYF.

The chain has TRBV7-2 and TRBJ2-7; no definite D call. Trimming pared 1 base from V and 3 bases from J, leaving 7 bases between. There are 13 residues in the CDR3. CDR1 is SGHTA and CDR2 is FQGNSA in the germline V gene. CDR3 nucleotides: TGTGCCAGCAGCTTAGGTCCCGGCTACGAGCAGTACTTC. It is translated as CASSLGPGYEQYF.

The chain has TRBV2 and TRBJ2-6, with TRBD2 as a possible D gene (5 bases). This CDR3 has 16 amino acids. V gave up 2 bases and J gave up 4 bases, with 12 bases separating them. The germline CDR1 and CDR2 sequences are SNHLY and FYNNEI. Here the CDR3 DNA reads TGTGCCAGCAGTGAATCCCGTTCGGGGGGGGCCAACGTCCTGACTTTC. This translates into CASSESRSGGANVLTF.

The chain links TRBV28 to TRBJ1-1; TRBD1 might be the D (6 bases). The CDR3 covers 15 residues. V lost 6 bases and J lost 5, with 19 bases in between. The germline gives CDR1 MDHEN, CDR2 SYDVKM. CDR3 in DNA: TGTGCCAGCAGCCCCCCGGGGGGGCGAGGGACTGAAGCTTTCTTT. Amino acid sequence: CASSPPGGRGTEAFF. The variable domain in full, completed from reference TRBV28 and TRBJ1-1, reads DVKVTQSSRYLVKRTGEKVFLECVQDMDHENMFWYRQDPGLGLRLIYFSYDVKMKEKGDIPEGYSVSREKKERFSLILESASTNQTSMYLCASSPPGGRGTEAFFGQGTRLTVV.

CDR3 sequence: CASSTAGGWTQYF. The CDR3 bases are TGTGCCAGCAGCACCGCAGGGGGGTGGACCCAGTACTTC. This chain links TRBV11-3 with TRBJ2-5; D is perhaps TRBD1 (7 bases). Trimming shortened V by 5 bases and J by 7 bases, and 14 bases separated the two germline ends. Germline V CDR1 and CDR2: SGHNT, YENEEA. The CDR3 has 13 residues. Based on the CDR3 plus reference TRBV11-3 and TRBJ2-5, the full variable domain is EAGVVQSPRYKIIEKKQPVAFWCNPISGHNTLYWYLQNLGQGPELLIRYENEEAVDDSQLPKDRFSAERLKGVDSTLKIQPAELGDSAVYLCASSTAGGWTQYFGPGTRLLVL.